This note documents a single T cell receptor (beta chain) sequence. The assay was immunoSEQ multiplex PCR, and TCRdb's table has in-frame clones only and misses some. This table holds 120,000 to 150,000 clones, approximately 83% found once. This CDR3 contains 15 residues. After removal of 3 bases from V and 3 bases from J, the junction contained 4 bases not matched to a gene. Germline values: CDR1 MNHNS, CDR2 SASEGT. The sample is drawn from a study of blood T cell repertoires in COVID-19. The sequenced material came from peripheral blood. This TCR was sampled from a woman aged 55-69 years with COVID-19, enrolled during active disease. The chain uses TRBV6-1 and TRBJ2-1, with 8 bases that match TRBD1. The CDR3 DNA reads TGTGCCAGCAGTGATTTCGACAGGGGCTACAATGAGCAGTTCTTC. Its translation: CASSDFDRGYNEQFF.